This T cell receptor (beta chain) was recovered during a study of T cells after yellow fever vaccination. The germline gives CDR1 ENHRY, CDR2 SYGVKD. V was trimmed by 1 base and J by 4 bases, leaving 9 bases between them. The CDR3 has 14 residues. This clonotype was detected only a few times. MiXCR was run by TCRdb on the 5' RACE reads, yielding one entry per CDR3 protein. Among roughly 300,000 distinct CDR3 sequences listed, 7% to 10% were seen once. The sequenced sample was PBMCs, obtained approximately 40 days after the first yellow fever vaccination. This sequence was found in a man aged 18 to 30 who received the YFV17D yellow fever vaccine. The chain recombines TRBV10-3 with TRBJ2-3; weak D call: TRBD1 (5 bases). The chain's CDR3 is CAISEFRDPDTQYF. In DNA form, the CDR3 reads TGTGCCATCAGTGAGTTCAGGGATCCAGATACGCAGTATTTT.